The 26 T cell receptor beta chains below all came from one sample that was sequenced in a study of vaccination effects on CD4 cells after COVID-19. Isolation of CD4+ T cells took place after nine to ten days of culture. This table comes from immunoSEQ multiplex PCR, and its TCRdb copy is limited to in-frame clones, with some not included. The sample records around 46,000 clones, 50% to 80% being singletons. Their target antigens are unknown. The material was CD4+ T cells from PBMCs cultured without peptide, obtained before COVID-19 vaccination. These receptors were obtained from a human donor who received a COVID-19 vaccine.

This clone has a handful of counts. This chain's CDR3 is CASSQVKGAKETQYF. The CDR3 DNA sequence: TGTGCCAGCAGCCAAGTGAAGGGGGCGAAAGAGACCCAGTACTTC. This chain joins TRBV4-2 and TRBJ2-5; 7 bases line up with TRBD1. Germline-derived CDR1 and CDR2 are LGHNA and YNFKEQ. V shed 1 base and J 3 bases; nucleotides not matched to a gene: 5. The CDR3 consists of 15 residues.

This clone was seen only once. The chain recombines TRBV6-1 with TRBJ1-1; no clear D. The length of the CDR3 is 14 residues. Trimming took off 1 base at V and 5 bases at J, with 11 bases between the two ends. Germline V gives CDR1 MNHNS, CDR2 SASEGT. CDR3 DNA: TGTGCCAGCAGTGAAGAGCTTAGCGGGACTGAAGCTTTCTTT. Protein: CASSEELSGTEAFF.

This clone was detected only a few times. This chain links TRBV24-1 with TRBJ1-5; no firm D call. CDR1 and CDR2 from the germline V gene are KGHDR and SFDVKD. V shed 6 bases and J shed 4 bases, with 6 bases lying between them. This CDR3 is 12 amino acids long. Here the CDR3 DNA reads TGTGCCACCAGTCTAGGGAATCAGCCCCAGCATTTT. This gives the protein CATSLGNQPQHF.

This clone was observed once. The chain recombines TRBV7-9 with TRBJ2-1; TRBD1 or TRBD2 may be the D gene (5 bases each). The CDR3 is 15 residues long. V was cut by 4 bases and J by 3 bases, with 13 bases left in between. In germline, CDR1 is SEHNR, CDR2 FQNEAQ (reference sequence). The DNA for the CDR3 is TGTGCCAGCAGCTACCGGGACGGAGACTACAATGAGCAGTTCTTC. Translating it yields CASSYRDGDYNEQFF.

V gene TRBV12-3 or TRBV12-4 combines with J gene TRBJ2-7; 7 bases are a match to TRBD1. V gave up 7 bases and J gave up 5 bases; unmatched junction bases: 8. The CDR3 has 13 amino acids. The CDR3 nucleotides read TGTGCCAGCAAACAGACAGGGTTGGACGAGCAGTACTTC. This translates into CASKQTGLDEQYF.

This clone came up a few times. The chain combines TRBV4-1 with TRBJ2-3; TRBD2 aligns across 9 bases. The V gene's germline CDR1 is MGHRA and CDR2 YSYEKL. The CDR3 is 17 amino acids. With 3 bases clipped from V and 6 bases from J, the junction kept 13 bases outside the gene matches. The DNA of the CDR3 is TGCGCCAGCAGCCAGAGCAGCGGGAGGTCGGATCGGGATACGCAGTATTTT. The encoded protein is CASSQSSGRSDRDTQYF.

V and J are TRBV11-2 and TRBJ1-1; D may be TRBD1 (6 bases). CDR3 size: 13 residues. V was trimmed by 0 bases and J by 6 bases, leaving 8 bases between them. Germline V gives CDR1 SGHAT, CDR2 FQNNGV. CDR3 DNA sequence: TGTGCCAGCAGCTTAGAGTCAGGGGCTGAAGCTTTCTTT. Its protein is CASSLESGAEAFF.

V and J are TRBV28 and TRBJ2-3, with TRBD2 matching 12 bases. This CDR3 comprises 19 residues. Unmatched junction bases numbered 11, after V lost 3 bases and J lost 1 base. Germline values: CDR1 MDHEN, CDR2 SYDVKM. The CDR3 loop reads CASSLFPSGRAGGTDTQYF. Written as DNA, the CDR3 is TGTGCCAGCAGTTTGTTTCCTAGCGGGAGGGCCGGGGGCACAGATACGCAGTATTTT.

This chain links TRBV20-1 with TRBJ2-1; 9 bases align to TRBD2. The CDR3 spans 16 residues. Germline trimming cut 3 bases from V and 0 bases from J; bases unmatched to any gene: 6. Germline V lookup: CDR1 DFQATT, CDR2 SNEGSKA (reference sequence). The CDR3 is CSASPSGGNSYNEQFF. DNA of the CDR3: TGCAGTGCTAGTCCCAGCGGGGGGAACTCCTACAATGAGCAGTTCTTC.

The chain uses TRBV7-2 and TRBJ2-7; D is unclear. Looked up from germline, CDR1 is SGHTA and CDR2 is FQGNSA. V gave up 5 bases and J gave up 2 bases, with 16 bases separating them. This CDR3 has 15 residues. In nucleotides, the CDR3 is TGTGCCAGCAGCCCCGTTAATCGGGCCGCCTACGAGCAGTACTTC. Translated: CASSPVNRAAYEQYF.

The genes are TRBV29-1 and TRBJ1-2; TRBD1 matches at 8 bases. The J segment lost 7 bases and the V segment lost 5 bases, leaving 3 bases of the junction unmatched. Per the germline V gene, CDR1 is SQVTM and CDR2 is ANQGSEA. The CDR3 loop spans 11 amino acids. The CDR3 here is CSVIQGGGYTF. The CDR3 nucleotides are TGCAGCGTTATACAGGGGGGTGGCTACACCTTC.

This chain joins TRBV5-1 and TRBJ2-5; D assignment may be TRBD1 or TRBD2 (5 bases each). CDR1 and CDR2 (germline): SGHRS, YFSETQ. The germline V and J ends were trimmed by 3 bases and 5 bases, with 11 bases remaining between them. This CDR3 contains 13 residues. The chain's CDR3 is CASSSGTRETQYF. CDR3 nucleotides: TGCGCCAGCAGCTCGGGGACGCGCGAGACCCAGTACTTC.

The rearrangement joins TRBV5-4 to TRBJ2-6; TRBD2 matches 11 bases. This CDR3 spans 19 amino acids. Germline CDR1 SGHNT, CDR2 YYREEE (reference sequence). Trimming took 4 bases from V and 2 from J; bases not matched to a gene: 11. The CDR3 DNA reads TGTGCCAGCAGCCTTGACCGTACTAGCGGGAGTACTGGGGCCAACGTCCTGACTTTC. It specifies CASSLDRTSGSTGANVLTF.

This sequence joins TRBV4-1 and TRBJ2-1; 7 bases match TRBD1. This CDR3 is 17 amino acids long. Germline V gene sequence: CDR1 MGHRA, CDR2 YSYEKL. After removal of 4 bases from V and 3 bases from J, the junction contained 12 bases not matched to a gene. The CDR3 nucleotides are TGCGCCAGCAGCCGGATTGTCGGGACAGATGACTACAATGAGCAGTTCTTC. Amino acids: CASSRIVGTDDYNEQFF.

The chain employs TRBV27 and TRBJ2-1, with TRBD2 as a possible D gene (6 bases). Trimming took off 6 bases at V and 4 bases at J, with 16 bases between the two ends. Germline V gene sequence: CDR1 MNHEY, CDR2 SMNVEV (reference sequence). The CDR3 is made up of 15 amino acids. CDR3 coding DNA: TGTGCCAGCAGCTCCGACGGGAGAGGGTACAATGAGCAGTTCTTC. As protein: CASSSDGRGYNEQFF.

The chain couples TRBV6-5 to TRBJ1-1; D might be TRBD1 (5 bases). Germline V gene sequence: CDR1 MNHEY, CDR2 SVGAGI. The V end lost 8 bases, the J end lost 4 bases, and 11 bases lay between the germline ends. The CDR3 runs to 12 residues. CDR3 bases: TGTGCCAGCCGTTTGGGGGTCACTGAAGCTTTCTTT. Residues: CASRLGVTEAFF.

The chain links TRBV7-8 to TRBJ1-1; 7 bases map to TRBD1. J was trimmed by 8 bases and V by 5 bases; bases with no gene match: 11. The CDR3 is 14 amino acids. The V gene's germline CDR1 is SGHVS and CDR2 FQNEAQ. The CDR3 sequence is CASSAPGTATEAFF. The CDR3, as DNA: TGTGCCAGCAGCGCCCCCGGGACAGCAACCGAAGCTTTCTTT.

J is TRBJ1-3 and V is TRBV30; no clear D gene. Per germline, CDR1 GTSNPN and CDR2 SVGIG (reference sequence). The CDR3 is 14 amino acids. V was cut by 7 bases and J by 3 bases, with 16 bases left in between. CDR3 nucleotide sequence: TGTGCCTCCGCTTCGGTAGTAGGTGGAAACACCATATATTTT. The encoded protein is CASASVVGGNTIYF.

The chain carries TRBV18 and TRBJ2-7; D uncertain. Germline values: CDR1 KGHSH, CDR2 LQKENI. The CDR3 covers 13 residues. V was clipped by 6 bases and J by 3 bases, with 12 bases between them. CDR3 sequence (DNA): TGTGCCAGCTCCAGTACTGTAGACTACGAGCAGTACTTC. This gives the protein CASSSTVDYEQYF.

Here the CDR3 DNA reads TGCGCCAGCAGTCACGGGGTTAGCGGGCGCTACGAGCAGTACTTC. As protein: CASSHGVSGRYEQYF. V and J are TRBV23-1 and TRBJ2-7, with 7 bases lining up with TRBD2. TRBV23-1 is annotated as an ORF whose role is uncertain. The V segment lost 3 bases and the J segment 3 bases; nucleotides outside the gene matches: 8. CDR3 length: 15 residues.

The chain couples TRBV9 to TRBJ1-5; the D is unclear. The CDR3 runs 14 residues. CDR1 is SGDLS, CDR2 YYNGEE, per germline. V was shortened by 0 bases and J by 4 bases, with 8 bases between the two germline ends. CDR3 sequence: CASSVDSMNQPQHF. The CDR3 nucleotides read TGTGCCAGCAGCGTAGATTCAATGAATCAGCCCCAGCATTTT.

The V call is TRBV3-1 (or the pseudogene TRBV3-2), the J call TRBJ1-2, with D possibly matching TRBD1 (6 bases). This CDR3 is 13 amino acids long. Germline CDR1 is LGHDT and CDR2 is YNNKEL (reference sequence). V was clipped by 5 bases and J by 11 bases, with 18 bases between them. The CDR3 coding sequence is TGTGCCAGCAGCTTAGGAGGGGGGCAGGAGTACACCTTC. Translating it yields CASSLGGGQEYTF.

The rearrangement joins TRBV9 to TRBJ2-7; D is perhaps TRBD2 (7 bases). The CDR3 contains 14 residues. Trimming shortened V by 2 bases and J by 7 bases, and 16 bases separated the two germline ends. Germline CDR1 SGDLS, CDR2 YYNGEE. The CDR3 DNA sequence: TGTGCCAGCAGCGTTGGGGGGGGCGGCTGGGAGCAGTACTTC. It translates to CASSVGGGGWEQYF.

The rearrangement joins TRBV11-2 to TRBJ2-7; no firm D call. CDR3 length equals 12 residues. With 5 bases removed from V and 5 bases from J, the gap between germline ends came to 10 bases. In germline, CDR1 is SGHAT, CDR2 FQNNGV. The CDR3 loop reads CASSPGVHEQYF. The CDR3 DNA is TGTGCCAGCAGCCCTGGGGTGCACGAGCAGTACTTC. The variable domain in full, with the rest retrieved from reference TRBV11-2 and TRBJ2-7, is EAGVAQSPRYKIIEKRQSVAFWCNPISGHATLYWYQQILGQGPKLLIQFQNNGVVDDSQLPKDRFSAERLKGVDSTLKIQPAKLEDSAVYLCASSPGVHEQYFGPGTRLTVT.

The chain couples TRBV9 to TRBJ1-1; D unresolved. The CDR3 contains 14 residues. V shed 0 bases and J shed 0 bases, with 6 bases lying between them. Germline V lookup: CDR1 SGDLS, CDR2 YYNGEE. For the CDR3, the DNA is TGTGCCAGCAGCGTAGATTGGTTGAACACTGAAGCTTTCTTT. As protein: CASSVDWLNTEAFF.

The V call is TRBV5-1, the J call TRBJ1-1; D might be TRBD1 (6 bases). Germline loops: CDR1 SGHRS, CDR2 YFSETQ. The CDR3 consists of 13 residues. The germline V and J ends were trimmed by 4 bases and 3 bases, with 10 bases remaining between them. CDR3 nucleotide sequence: TGCGCCAGCAGCCCCACAGGGTACACTGAAGCTTTCTTT. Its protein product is CASSPTGYTEAFF.